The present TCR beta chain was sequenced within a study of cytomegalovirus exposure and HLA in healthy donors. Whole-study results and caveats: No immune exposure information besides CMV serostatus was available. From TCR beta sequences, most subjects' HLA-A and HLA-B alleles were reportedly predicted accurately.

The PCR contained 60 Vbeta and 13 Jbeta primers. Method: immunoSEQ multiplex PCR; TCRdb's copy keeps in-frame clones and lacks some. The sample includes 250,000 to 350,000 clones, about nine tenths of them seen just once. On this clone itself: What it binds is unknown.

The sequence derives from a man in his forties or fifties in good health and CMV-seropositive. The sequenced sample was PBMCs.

CDR3 protein: CATRSPNTDTQYF. The CDR3, as DNA: TGTGCCACCCGGAGCCCTAACACAGATACGCAGTATTTT. This chain uses TRBV6-5 with TRBJ2-3; no clear D gene. The germline V gene encodes CDR1 MNHEY and CDR2 SVGAGI. V lost 10 bases, J lost 2 bases, and 13 bases lay in between. CDR3 length: 13 amino acids.